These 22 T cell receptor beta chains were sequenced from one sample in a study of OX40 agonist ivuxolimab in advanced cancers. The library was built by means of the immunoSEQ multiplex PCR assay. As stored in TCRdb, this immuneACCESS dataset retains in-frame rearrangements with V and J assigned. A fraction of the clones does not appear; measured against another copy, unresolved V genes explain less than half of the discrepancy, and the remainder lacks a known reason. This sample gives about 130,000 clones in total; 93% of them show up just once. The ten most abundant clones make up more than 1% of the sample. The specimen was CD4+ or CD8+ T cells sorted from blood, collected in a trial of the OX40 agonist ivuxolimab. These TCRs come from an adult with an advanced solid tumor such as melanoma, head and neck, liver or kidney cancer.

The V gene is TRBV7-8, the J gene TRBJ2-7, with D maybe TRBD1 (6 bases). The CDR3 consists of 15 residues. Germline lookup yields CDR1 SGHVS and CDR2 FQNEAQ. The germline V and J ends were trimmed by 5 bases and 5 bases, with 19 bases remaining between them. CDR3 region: CASSLNRVTVHEQYF. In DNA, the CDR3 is TGTGCCAGCAGCCTGAACAGGGTTACGGTGCACGAGCAGTACTTC.

The CDR3 DNA follows: TGTGCCAGTAGGATATGGGGCCAGGGGAGCGTTTATCTTCCTGAAGCTTTCTTT. Its translation: CASRIWGQGSVYLPEAFF. The chain links TRBV19 to TRBJ1-1, with TRBD1 as a possible D gene (6 bases). Germline V CDR1 and CDR2: LNHDA, SQIVND (reference sequence). The germline V and J ends were trimmed by 6 bases and 6 bases, with 29 bases remaining between them. The CDR3 spans 18 residues.

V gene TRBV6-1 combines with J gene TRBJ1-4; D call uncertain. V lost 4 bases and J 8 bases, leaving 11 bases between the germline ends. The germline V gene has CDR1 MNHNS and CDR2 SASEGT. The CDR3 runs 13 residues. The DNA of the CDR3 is TGTGCCAGCAGTGTGAGGGAGCAGGAAAAACTGTTTTTT. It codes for CASSVREQEKLFF.

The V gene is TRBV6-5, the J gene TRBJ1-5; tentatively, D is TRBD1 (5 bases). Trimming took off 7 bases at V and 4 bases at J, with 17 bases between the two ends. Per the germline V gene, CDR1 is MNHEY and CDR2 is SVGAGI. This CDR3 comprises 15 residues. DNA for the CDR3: TGTGCCAGCATCCCCACAGGATGGGTAAATCAGCCCCAGCATTTT. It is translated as CASIPTGWVNQPQHF.

The CDR3 nucleotides are TGTGCCAGCAGCTTGGTTGGCTTACAAACGGGGGACACTGAAGCTTTCTTT. Protein: CASSLVGLQTGDTEAFF. The gene calls are TRBV5-6 and TRBJ1-1, with a weak D call TRBD1 (5 bases). The V and J ends lost 0 bases and 3 bases respectively, with 18 bases between them. CDR1 SGHDT and CDR2 YYEEEE come from the germline V gene. This CDR3 comprises 17 residues.

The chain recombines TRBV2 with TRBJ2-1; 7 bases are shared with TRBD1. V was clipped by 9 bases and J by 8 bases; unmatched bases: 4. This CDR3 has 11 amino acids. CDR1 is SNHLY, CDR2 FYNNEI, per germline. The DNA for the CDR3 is TGTGCCAGGGCGAGGGGGCATGAGCAGTTCTTC. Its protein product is CARARGHEQFF. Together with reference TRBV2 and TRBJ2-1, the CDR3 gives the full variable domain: EPEVTQTPSHQVTQMGQEVILRCVPISNHLYFYWYRQILGQKVEFLVSFYNNEISEKSEIFDDQFSVERPDGSNFTLKIRSTKLEDSAMYFCARARGHEQFFGPGTRLTVL.

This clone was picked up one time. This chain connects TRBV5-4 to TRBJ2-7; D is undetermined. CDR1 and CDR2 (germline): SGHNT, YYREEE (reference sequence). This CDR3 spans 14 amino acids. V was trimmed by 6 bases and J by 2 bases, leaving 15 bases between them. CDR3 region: CASTGPDETYEQYF. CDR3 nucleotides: TGTGCCAGCACCGGGCCAGACGAGACCTACGAGCAGTACTTC.

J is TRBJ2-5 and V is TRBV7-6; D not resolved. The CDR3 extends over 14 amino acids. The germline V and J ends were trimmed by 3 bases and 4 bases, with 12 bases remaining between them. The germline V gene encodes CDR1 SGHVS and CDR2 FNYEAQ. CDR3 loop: CASSLMLGRETQYF. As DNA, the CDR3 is TGTGCCAGCAGCTTGATGCTGGGTCGAGAGACCCAGTACTTC.

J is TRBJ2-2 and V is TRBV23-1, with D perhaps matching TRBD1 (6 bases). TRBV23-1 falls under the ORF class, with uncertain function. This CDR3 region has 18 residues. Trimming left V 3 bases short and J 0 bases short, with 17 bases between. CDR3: CASSHLLFWGPNTGELFF. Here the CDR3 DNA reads TGCGCCAGCAGTCATTTATTGTTCTGGGGGCCGAACACCGGGGAGCTGTTTTTT.

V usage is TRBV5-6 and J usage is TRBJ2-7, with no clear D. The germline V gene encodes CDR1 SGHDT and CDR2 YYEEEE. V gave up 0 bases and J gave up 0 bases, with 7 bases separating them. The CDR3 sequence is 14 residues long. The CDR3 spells CASSLGDGSYEQYF. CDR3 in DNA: TGTGCCAGCAGCTTGGGTGACGGCTCCTACGAGCAGTACTTC.

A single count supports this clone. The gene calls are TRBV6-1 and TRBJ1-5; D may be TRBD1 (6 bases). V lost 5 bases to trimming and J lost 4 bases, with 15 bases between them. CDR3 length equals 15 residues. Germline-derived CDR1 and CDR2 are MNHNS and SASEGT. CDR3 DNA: TGTGCCAGCAGTTCCGGGACACGGGGAAATCAGCCCCAGCATTTT. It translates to CASSSGTRGNQPQHF.

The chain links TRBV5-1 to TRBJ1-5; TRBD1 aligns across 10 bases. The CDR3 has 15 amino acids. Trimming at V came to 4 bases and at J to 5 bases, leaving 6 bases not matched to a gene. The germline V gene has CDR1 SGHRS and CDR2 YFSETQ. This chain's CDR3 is CASSAGTGAYQPQHF. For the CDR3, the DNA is TGCGCCAGCAGCGCCGGGACAGGGGCATATCAGCCCCAGCATTTT. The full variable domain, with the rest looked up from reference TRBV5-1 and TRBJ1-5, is KAGVTQTPRYLIKTRGQQVTLSCSPISGHRSVSWYQQTPGQGLQFLFEYFSETQRNKGNFPGRFSGRQFSNSRSEMNVSTLELGDSALYLCASSAGTGAYQPQHFGDGTRLSIL.

The DNA of the CDR3 is TGTGCCAGCAGAATGTACCGGGACAATGGAGCTTTCTTT. It yields the protein CASRMYRDNGAFF. V gene TRBV5-5 combines with J gene TRBJ1-1, with a weak D call TRBD1 (6 bases). V lost 5 bases to trimming and J lost 10 bases, with 18 bases between them. The germline V gene encodes CDR1 SGHKS and CDR2 YYEKEE (reference sequence). CDR3 length: 13 amino acids.

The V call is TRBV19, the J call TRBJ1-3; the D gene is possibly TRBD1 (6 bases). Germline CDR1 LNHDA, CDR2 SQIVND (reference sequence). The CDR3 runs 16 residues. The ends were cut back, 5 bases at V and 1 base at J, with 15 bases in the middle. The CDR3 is CASSLLYGQSGNTIYF. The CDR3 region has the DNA TGTGCCAGTAGTCTGCTTTATGGACAGTCTGGAAACACCATATATTTT.

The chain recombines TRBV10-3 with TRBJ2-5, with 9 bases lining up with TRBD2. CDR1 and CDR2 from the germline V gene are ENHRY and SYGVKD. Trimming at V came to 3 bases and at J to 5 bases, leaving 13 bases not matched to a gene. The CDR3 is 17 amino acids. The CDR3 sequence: CAISDPGIAGERETQYF. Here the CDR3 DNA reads TGTGCCATCAGTGATCCCGGGATAGCGGGGGAGAGGGAGACCCAGTACTTC.

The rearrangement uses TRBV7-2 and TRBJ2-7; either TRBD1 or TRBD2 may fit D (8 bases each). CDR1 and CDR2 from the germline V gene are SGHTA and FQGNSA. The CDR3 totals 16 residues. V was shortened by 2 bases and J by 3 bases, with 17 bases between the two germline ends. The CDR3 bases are TGTGCCAGCAGCTTAACAGGGGGAGCGGGAGACTACGAGCAGTACTTC. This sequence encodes CASSLTGGAGDYEQYF.

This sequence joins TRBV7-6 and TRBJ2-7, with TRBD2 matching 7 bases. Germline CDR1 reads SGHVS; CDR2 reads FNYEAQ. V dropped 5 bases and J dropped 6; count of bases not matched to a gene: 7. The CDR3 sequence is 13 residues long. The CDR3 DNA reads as TGTGCCAGCAGCGCGTGGAGGGAGGGCGAGCAGTACTTC. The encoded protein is CASSAWREGEQYF.

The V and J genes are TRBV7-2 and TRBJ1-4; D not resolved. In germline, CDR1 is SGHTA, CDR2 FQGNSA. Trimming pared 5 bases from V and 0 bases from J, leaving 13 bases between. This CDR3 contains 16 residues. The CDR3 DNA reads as TGTGCCAGCAGCCCTTACGGTATTGCAACTAATGAAAAACTGTTTTTT. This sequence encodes CASSPYGIATNEKLFF.

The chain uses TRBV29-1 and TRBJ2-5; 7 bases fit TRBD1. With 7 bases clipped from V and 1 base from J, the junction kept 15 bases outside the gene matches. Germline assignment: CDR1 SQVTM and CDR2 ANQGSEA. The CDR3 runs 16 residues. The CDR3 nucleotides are TGCAGCGATAAACTCGGGGACAGAGGCGGCCAAGAGACCCAGTACTTC. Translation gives CSDKLGDRGGQETQYF.

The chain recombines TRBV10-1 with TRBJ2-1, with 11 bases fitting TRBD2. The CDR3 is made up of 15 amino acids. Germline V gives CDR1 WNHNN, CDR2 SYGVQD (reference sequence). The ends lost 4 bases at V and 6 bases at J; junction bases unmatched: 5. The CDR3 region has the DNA TGCGCCAGCAGTGGAACTAGCGGGGGTTCCAATGAGCAGTTCTTC. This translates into CASSGTSGGSNEQFF.

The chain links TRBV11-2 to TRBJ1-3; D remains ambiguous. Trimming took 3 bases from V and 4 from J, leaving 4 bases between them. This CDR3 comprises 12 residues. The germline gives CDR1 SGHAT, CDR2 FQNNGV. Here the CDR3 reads CASSFYGNTIYF. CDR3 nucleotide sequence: TGTGCCAGCAGCTTCTACGGAAACACCATATATTTT.

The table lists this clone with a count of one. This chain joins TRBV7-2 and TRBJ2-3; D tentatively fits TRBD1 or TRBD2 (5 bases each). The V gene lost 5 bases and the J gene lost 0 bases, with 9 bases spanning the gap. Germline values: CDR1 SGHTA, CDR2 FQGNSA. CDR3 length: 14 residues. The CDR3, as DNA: TGTGCCAGCAGCCCCGGGGCGAGCACAGATACGCAGTATTTT. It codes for CASSPGASTDTQYF.